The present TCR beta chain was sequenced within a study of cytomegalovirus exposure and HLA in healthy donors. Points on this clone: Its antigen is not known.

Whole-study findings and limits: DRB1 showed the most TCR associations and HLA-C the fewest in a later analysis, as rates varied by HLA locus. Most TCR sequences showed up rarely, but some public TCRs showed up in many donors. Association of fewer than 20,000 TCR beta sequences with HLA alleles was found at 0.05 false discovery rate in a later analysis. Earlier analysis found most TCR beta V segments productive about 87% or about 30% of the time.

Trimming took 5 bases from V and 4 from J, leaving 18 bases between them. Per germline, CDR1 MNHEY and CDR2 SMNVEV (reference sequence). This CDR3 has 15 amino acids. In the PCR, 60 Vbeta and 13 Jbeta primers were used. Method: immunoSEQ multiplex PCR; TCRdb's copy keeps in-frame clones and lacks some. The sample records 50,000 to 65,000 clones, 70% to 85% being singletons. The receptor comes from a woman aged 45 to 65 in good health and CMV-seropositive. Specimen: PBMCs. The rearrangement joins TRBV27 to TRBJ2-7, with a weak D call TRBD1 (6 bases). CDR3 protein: CASSPLGQGIYEQYF. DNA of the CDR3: TGTGCCAGCAGTCCCCTAGGGCAGGGGATTTACGAGCAGTACTTC.